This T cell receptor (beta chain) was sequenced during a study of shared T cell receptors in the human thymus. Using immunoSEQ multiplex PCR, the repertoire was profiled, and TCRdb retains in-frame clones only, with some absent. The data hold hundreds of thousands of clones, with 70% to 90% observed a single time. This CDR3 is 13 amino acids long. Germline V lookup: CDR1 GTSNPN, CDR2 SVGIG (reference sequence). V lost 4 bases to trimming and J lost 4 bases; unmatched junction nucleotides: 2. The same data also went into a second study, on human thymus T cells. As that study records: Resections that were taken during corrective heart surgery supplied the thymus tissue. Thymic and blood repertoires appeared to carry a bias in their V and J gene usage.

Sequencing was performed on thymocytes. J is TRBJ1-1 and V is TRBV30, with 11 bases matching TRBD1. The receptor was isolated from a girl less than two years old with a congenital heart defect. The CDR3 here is CAWTGTGGTEAFF. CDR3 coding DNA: TGTGCCTGGACCGGGACAGGGGGCACTGAAGCTTTCTTT.